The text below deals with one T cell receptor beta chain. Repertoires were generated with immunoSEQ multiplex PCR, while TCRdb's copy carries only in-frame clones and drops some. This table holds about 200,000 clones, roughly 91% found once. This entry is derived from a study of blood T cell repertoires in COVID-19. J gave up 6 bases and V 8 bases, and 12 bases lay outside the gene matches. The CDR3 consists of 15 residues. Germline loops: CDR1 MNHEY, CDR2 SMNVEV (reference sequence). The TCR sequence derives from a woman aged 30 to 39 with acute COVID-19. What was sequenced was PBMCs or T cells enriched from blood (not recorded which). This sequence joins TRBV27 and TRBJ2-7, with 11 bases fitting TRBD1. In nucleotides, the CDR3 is TGTGCCAGCTTGCCCCTAGGGACAGGGGGAGGCGAGCAGTACTTC. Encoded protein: CASLPLGTGGGEQYF.